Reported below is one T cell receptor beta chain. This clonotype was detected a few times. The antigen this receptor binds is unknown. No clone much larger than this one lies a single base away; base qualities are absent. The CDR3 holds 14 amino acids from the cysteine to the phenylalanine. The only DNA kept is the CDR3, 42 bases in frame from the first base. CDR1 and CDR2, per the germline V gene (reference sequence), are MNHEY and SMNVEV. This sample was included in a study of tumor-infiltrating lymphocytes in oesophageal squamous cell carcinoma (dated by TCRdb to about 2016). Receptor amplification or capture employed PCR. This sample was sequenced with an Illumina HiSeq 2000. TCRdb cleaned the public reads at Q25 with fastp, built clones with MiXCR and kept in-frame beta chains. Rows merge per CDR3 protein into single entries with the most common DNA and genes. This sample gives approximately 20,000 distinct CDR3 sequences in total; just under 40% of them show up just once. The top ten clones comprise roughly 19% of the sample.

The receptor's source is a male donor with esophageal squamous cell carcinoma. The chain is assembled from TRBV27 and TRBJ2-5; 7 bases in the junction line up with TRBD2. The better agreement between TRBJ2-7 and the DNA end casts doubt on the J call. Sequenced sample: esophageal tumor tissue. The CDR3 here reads CASSSGTNSYEQYF. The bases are TGTGCCAGTTCCTCTGGGACTAACTCCTACGAGCAGTACTTC.